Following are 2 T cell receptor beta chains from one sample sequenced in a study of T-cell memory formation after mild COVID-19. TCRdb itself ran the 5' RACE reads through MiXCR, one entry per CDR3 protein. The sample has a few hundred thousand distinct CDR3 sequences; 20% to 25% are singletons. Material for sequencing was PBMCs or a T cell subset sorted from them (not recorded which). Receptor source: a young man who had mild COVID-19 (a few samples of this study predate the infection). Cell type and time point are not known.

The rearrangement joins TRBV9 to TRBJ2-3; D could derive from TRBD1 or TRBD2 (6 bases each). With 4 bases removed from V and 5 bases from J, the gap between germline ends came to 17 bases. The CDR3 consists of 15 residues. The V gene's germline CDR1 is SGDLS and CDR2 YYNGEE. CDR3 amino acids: CASSSRSGAIDTQYF. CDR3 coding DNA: TGTGCCAGCAGCTCTAGGTCGGGGGCTATAGATACGCAGTATTTT.

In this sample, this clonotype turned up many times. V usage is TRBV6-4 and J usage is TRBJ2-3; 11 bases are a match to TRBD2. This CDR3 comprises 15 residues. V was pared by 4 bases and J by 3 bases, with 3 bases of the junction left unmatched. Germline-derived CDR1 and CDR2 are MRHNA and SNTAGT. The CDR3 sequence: CASSASSGGTDTQYF. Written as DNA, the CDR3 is TGTGCCAGCAGTGCCTCTAGCGGGGGGACAGATACGCAGTATTTT.